The rows below give T cell receptor beta chains drawn from one sample of a study of control samples from healthy donors and cancer patients. Data came from immunoSEQ multiplex PCR; TCRdb stores just in-frame clones and leaves some out. The repertoire holds 71,000 or so clones, with roughly 89% as singletons. Sequenced sample: PBMCs. The receptor source for this set is a man in his sixties with lung cancer. CDR3s leave out the opening cysteine and the closing phenylalanine or tryptophan. The order of the fields is CDR3 length, J gene, V gene, CDR3 protein.

length: 13
J: TRBJ2-2
V: TRBV2
CDR3: ASSRGGANTGELF

length: 12
J: TRBJ2-5
V: TRBV18
CDR3: ASSPRQLQETQY

length: 12
J: TRBJ1-1
V: TRBV5-1
CDR3: ASKAQGMNTEAF

length: 13
J: TRBJ1-4
V: TRBV3-1/TRBV3-2
CDR3: ASSLLSGTVVKLF

length: 12
J: TRBJ1-2
V: TRBV7-9
CDR3: ASTVTSGDYGYT

length: 15
J: TRBJ2-2
V: TRBV24-1
CDR3: ATSGYSGRGYTGELF

length: 13
J: TRBJ1-2
V: TRBV13
CDR3: ASSYAGQGADGYT

length: 11
J: TRBJ1-2
V: TRBV7-2
CDR3: ASSLVGAGGYT

length: 11
J: TRBJ1-5
V: TRBV2
CDR3: AAGTGTNQPQH

length: 11
J: TRBJ2-7
V: TRBV7-9
CDR3: ASSGHSSYEQY

length: 11
J: TRBJ1-1
V: TRBV29-1
CDR3: SVELAVNTEAF

length: 9
J: TRBJ2-7
V: TRBV20-1
CDR3: SARVGTEQY

length: 13
J: TRBJ2-5
V: TRBV5-8
CDR3: ASSYGTEYQETQY

length: 14
J: TRBJ1-5
V: TRBV7-2
CDR3: ASSLEAGYGNQPQH

length: 14
J: TRBJ1-3
V: TRBV2
CDR3: ASSVGQTITGNTIY

length: 14
J: TRBJ2-5
V: TRBV14
CDR3: ASSHGGTGRRKTQY

length: 15
J: TRBJ2-7
V: TRBV7-3
CDR3: ASSLSGAYRGSGEQY

length: 14
J: TRBJ2-1
V: TRBV5-1
CDR3: ASSLRGAGLYNEQF

length: 15
J: TRBJ1-1
V: TRBV18
CDR3: ASSPLGQGDSNTEAF

length: 11
J: TRBJ1-2
V: TRBV12-3/TRBV12-4
CDR3: ASSFQRNYGYT

length: 11
J: TRBJ1-1
V: TRBV7-8
CDR3: ASSTFRGTEAF

length: 14
J: TRBJ2-3
V: TRBV6-5
CDR3: ASSYRGGGSTDTQY

length: 13
J: TRBJ2-7
V: TRBV4-1
CDR3: ASSSPTGTSYEQY

length: 10
J: TRBJ1-2
V: TRBV20-1
CDR3: SASRDSYGYT

length: 13
J: TRBJ2-6
V: TRBV30
CDR3: AWTVGDSGANVLT

length: 12
J: TRBJ1-5
V: TRBV2
CDR3: ASSEAQVSQPQH

length: 13
J: TRBJ2-2
V: TRBV2
CDR3: ASSAGAGGTGELF

length: 11
J: TRBJ1-1
V: TRBV6-5
CDR3: ASSYDSNTEAF

length: 9
J: TRBJ1-2
V: TRBV3-1/TRBV3-2
CDR3: ASSHQYGYT

length: 13
J: TRBJ2-4
V: TRBV5-1
CDR3: ASSLDGGTKNIQY

length: 13
J: TRBJ2-2
V: TRBV7-3
CDR3: ASSLPGTNTGELF

length: 17
J: TRBJ2-3
V: TRBV18
CDR3: ASSPYSVAGYSSTDTQY

length: 12
J: TRBJ2-2
V: TRBV27
CDR3: ASSLSRQGGELF

length: 14
J: TRBJ2-5
V: TRBV3-1/TRBV3-2
CDR3: ASSQPSGGVQETQY

length: 12
J: TRBJ1-1
V: TRBV7-9
CDR3: ASSSTGLNTEAF

length: 12
J: TRBJ2-5
V: TRBV24-1
CDR3: ATSGTGGIETQY

length: 14
J: TRBJ2-2
V: TRBV30
CDR3: AWSLKGQRYTGELF

length: 12
J: TRBJ1-2
V: TRBV7-6
CDR3: ASKAGQGDYGYT

length: 13
J: TRBJ2-6
V: TRBV6-6
CDR3: ASSSTWEGANVLT

length: 12
J: TRBJ1-5
V: TRBV6-5
CDR3: ASTQGQAGQPQH

length: 13
J: TRBJ2-4
V: TRBV27
CDR3: ASSHRDLQTQKVY

length: 12
J: TRBJ2-3
V: TRBV30
CDR3: AWSAGLSTDTQY

length: 12
J: TRBJ2-2
V: TRBV7-3
CDR3: ASSLGSRTGELF

length: 13
J: TRBJ2-7
V: TRBV12-5
CDR3: ASGLPGDRGFEQY

length: 12
J: TRBJ1-2
V: TRBV5-4
CDR3: ASSFEAGNYGYT